This TCR beta chain was recovered during a study of post-analysis software for immune sequencing data. General observations from the study: About five TRBV segments, including TRBV5-6, TRBV5-1 and TRBV20-1, were more frequent in patients than controls.

CDR3 length: 16 residues. The V gene end was trimmed by 1 base and the J gene end by 3 bases; junction bases not matched to a gene: 3. The V gene's germline CDR1 is SGHKS and CDR2 YYEKEE (reference sequence). The table lists this clonotype with a few counts. As yet, its antigen is unknown. Unique molecular identifiers featured in each of the TCR beta cDNA libraries. TCRdb re-called the PCR reads with MiXCR, one entry per CDR3 protein. The sample has about 260,000 distinct CDR3 sequences, approximately 34% seen once. The receptor was derived from a girl aged 10-17 years with multiple sclerosis. Sequencing was carried out using blood. The V gene is TRBV5-5, the J gene TRBJ2-6; 8 bases are a match to TRBD1. CDR3 DNA sequence: TGTGCCAGCAGCTTGACAGGGGGTAGTGGGGCCAACGTCCTGACTTTC. This sequence encodes CASSLTGGSGANVLTF.